The entry below describes one T cell receptor (beta chain). Its cognate antigen is unknown. The method was immunoSEQ multiplex PCR; TCRdb's version includes in-frame clones alone and lacks a portion of them. The repertoire consists of about 77,000 clones, with roughly 85% occurring once and the leading ten covering 2% to 2.5%. This entry is derived from a study of OX40 agonist ivuxolimab in advanced cancers. Study-wide background: The patients got ivuxolimab, which is an agonistic anti-OX40 (CD134) antibody. Findings of the study overall: Expanded peripheral T cells had an undetermined antigen specificity. Clonal expansion in partial responders at 0.1-3.0 mg/kg ranked among the lowest. There was clonal expansion of CD4+ and CD8+ blood T cells by week 6 at 0.1 to 3.0 mg/kg.

CDR1 and CDR2 from the germline V gene are SGHRS and YFSETQ. This CDR3 is built from 16 residues. The V and J ends lost 3 bases and 6 bases, in that order; junction bases with no gene match: 7. The receptor's source is an adult with an advanced solid tumor such as melanoma, head and neck, liver or kidney cancer. This sequence joins TRBV5-1 and TRBJ1-6; 9 positions match TRBD1. Sequencing used CD4+ or CD8+ T cells sorted from blood, obtained in a trial of the OX40 agonist ivuxolimab. The CDR3 DNA follows: TGCGCCAGCAGCTCCGGGACAGGGAACGGTAATTCACCCCTCCACTTT. This gives the protein CASSSGTGNGNSPLHF.